The 18 T cell receptor beta chains in this list originate from one sample, sequenced in a study of T cells after yellow fever vaccination. A single record per CDR3 protein comes from TCRdb applying MiXCR to the 5' RACE reads. The sample has some 350,000 distinct CDR3 sequences, more than 9% seen once. The sample here was PBMCs, taken on the day of the first yellow fever vaccination. These receptors all come from a man aged 18 to 29 who received the YFV17D yellow fever vaccine.

The gene calls are TRBV20-1 and TRBJ2-7, with a weak D call TRBD1 (6 bases). CDR1 and CDR2 (germline): DFQATT, SNEGSKA (reference sequence). Trimming took 0 bases from V and 1 from J, leaving 13 bases between them. This CDR3 has 15 residues. The CDR3 protein is CSARDPGQGSYEQYF. DNA for the CDR3: TGCAGTGCTAGAGATCCGGGGCAGGGGTCCTACGAGCAGTACTTC.

This clonotype was counted a few times. The V and J genes are TRBV7-2 and TRBJ1-4; 11 nucleotides agree with TRBD1. V dropped 5 bases and J dropped 6; count of bases not matched to a gene: 8. Germline CDR1 reads SGHTA; CDR2 reads FQGNSA. The CDR3 totals 16 residues. The CDR3 is CASSRAPGQGDEKLFF. The CDR3 coding sequence is TGTGCCAGCAGCCGAGCACCGGGACAGGGGGATGAAAAACTGTTTTTT.

A few counts support this clonotype. The gene calls are TRBV4-2 and TRBJ1-2; D unresolved. Trimming stripped 1 base from V and 4 bases from J, with 7 bases between. This CDR3 is built from 13 residues. CDR1 and CDR2 (germline): LGHNA, YNFKEQ. CDR3 coding DNA: TGTGCCAGCAGCCAAGTAGGGTCCTATGGCTACACCTTC. Encoded protein: CASSQVGSYGYTF.

The rearrangement uses TRBV7-9 and TRBJ1-6; 7 bases line up with TRBD1. The germline gives CDR1 SEHNR, CDR2 FQNEAQ (reference sequence). J lost 4 bases, V lost 1 base, and 4 bases had no gene match. The CDR3 runs 16 residues. The CDR3 nucleotides are TGTGCCAGCAGCTTAGGGACAGGTGCTTATAATTCACCCCTCCACTTT. It codes for CASSLGTGAYNSPLHF.

This clonotype was seen a few times. The chain couples TRBV27 to TRBJ2-5; TRBD2 matches 11 bases. The CDR3 loop spans 15 amino acids. CDR1 and CDR2 (germline): MNHEY, SMNVEV (reference sequence). V shed 7 bases, J shed 3 bases, and the junction held 7 bases outside the gene matches. The CDR3 nucleotides read TGTGCCAGCACGGGGTTAGCGGGGGGGGAAGAGACCCAGTACTTC. It codes for CASTGLAGGEETQYF.

The V gene is TRBV11-2, the J gene TRBJ2-5; TRBD1 matches 7 bases. CDR1 is SGHAT, CDR2 FQNNGV, per germline. The V gene end was trimmed by 0 bases and the J gene end by 5 bases; junction bases not matched to a gene: 6. The CDR3 covers 15 residues. CDR3 DNA: TGTGCCAGCAGCTTAGAGCGACCCAGGGGGGAGACCCAGTACTTC. Encoded protein: CASSLERPRGETQYF. The full variable domain, in which reference TRBV11-2 and TRBJ2-5 provide the parts outside the CDR3, is EAGVAQSPRYKIIEKRQSVAFWCNPISGHATLYWYQQILGQGPKLLIQFQNNGVVDDSQLPKDRFSAERLKGVDSTLKIQPAKLEDSAVYLCASSLERPRGETQYFGPGTRLLVL.

CDR3 coding DNA: TGTGCCACCACAGGCTCCATTGAAGCTTTCTTT. Translation: CATTGSIEAFF. V usage is TRBV24-1 and J usage is TRBJ1-1; D remains unclear. V was trimmed by 8 bases and J by 7 bases, leaving 10 bases between them. The length of the CDR3 is 11 residues. Germline CDR1 reads KGHDR; CDR2 reads SFDVKD.

This clonotype appeared a few times. The chain carries TRBV18 and TRBJ2-2; D perhaps matches TRBD1 (6 bases). The germline V gene has CDR1 KGHSH and CDR2 LQKENI. The V end lost 5 bases, the J end lost 1 base, and 14 bases lay between the germline ends. The CDR3 is made up of 16 amino acids. For the CDR3, the DNA is TGTGCCAGCTCAAGAAGCGCAGGGGTGAACACCGGGGAGCTGTTTTTT. Translated: CASSRSAGVNTGELFF. Full variable domain (rest looked up from reference TRBV18 and TRBJ2-2): NAGVMQNPRHLVRRRGQEARLRCSPMKGHSHVYWYRQLPEEGLKFMVYLQKENIIDESGMPKERFSAEFPKEGPSILRIQQVVRGDSAAYFCASSRSAGVNTGELFFGEGSRLTVL.

The genes are TRBV5-1 and TRBJ1-4; D remains unclear. V lost 2 bases and J 3 bases, leaving 8 bases between the germline ends. CDR1 and CDR2 from the germline V gene are SGHRS and YFSETQ. This CDR3 spans 14 amino acids. The DNA for the CDR3 is TGCGCCAGCAGCTTATACGGGCCTAATGAAAAACTGTTTTTT. This codes for CASSLYGPNEKLFF.

This clonotype was observed a handful of times. The chain joins TRBV10-3 to TRBJ2-7, with TRBD2 matching 11 bases. CDR1 and CDR2 from the germline V gene are ENHRY and SYGVKD. J gave up 2 bases and V 10 bases, and 7 bases lay outside the gene matches. The CDR3 sequence is 14 residues long. CDR3: CATNLAGGPYEQYF. DNA for the CDR3: TGTGCCACCAATTTAGCGGGGGGGCCCTACGAGCAGTACTTC.

The V gene is TRBV6-1, the J gene TRBJ2-7; D ambiguous. Trimming left V 5 bases short and J 0 bases short, with 11 bases between. Germline V CDR1 and CDR2: MNHNS, SASEGT. This CDR3 region has 14 residues. The CDR3 DNA sequence: TGTGCCAGCAGTCTTGGCCGGAGCTCCTACGAGCAGTACGTC. Translating it yields CASSLGRSSYEQYV.

The chain carries TRBV6-2 or TRBV6-3 and TRBJ2-3; D possibly corresponds to TRBD1 (6 bases). V gave up 10 bases and J gave up 4 bases, with 12 bases separating them. CDR1 is MNHEY, CDR2 SVGEGT, per germline. This CDR3 spans 12 amino acids. This chain's CDR3 is CAIRGGPDTQYF. CDR3 nucleotides: TGTGCCATACGAGGGGGACCAGATACGCAGTATTTT.

Here the CDR3 DNA reads TGTGCCAGCAGCTTAGTGGCAGGGGAAACCTACGAGCAGTACTTC. Translated: CASSLVAGETYEQYF. The V call is TRBV7-6, the J call TRBJ2-7, with D possibly TRBD1 on 6 matching bases. Germline lookup yields CDR1 SGHVS and CDR2 FNYEAQ. The CDR3 covers 15 residues. V shed 1 base and J shed 2 bases, with 12 bases lying between them.

This clonotype was found a few times. The chain couples TRBV18 to TRBJ2-1; no firm D call. Trimming stripped 6 bases from V and 2 bases from J, with 14 bases between. Germline V gene data show CDR1 as KGHSH and CDR2 as LQKENI. The CDR3 runs 15 residues. The CDR3 here is CASSLYRVTYNEQFF. CDR3 coding DNA: TGTGCCAGCTCCCTCTACCGGGTCACCTACAATGAGCAGTTCTTC.

This clonotype was detected a few times. V usage is TRBV29-1 and J usage is TRBJ2-2, with D possibly being TRBD1 (6 bases). The CDR3 has 15 residues. With 3 bases removed from V and 4 bases from J, the gap between germline ends came to 15 bases. Germline loops: CDR1 SQVTM, CDR2 ANQGSEA. CDR3 in DNA: TGCAGCGTTGATTTTACAGGGTCTCTCACCGGGGAGCTGTTTTTT. Protein: CSVDFTGSLTGELFF.

This clonotype has at least ten counts. The J gene is TRBJ2-3, the V gene TRBV4-3, with a tentative D call TRBD2 (7 bases). The CDR3 runs to 17 residues. Between the trimmed V and J ends, which lost 1 base and 2 bases, there was a span of 16 bases. The germline CDR1 and CDR2 sequences are LGHNA and YSLEER. The CDR3: CASSQGSAGAYTDTQYF. CDR3 bases: TGCGCCAGCAGCCAAGGTTCTGCGGGGGCTTACACAGATACGCAGTATTTT.

The CDR3 spells CASSQGSAGLYEQYV. The CDR3 DNA reads as TGTGCCAGCAGCCAAGGTTCTGCGGGGCTCTACGAGCAGTACGTC. The V and J genes are TRBV4-2 and TRBJ2-7, with D tentatively TRBD2 (6 bases). Germline-derived CDR1 and CDR2 are LGHNA and YNFKEQ. CDR3 length equals 15 residues. V was shortened by 1 base and J by 3 bases, with 13 bases between the two germline ends.

The genes are TRBV7-9 and TRBJ2-7, with a weak D call TRBD2 (6 bases). Germline lookup yields CDR1 SEHNR and CDR2 FQNEAQ (reference sequence). The CDR3 runs to 16 residues. V was shortened by 1 base and J by 5 bases, with 18 bases between the two germline ends. In nucleotides, the CDR3 is TGTGCCAGCAGCTTAGATTTCGGTGGAGGGTACAACGAGCAGTACTTC. As protein: CASSLDFGGGYNEQYF.